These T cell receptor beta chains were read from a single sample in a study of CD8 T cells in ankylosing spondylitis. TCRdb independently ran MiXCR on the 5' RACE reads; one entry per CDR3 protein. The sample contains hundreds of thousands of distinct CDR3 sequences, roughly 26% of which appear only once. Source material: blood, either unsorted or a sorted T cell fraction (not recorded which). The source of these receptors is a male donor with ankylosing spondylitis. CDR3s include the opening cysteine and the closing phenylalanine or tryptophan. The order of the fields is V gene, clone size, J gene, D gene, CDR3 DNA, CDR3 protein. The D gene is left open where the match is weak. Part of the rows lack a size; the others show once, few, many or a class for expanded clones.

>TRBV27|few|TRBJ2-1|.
TGTGCCAGCAGTTTATCGGGGACTCGCCCAGGCGAGCAGTTCTTC
CASSLSGTRPGEQFF
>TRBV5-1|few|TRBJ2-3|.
TGCGCCAGCAGCCAAACAAAAGTGCCAGATACGCAGTATTTT
CASSQTKVPDTQYF
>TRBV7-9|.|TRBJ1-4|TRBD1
TGTGCCAGCACCCCCGGGACAGGGATTTCCGAAGCGAAAAAACTGTTTTTT
CASTPGTGISEAKKLFF
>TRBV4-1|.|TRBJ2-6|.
TGCGCCAGCAGCCAAGATCTCGGGCTCCCTATCTCCGGGGCCAACGTCCTGACTTTC
CASSQDLGLPISGANVLTF
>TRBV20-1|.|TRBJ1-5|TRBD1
TGCAGTGCTAGTACGACAGGGGATAGCAATCAGCCCCAGCATTTT
CSASTTGDSNQPQHF
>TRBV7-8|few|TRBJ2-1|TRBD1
TGTGCCAGCAGCTCGACAGGGGGCGGCTTTAACTATGAGCAGTTCTTC
CASSSTGGGFNYEQFF
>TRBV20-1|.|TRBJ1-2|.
TGCAGTGCTCATCTTCCTTCCCACGGCTACACCTTC
CSAHLPSHGYTF
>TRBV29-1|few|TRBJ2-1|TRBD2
TGCAGCGTTGAAATCCTAGCGGCCAACAATGAGCAGTTCTTC
CSVEILAANNEQFF
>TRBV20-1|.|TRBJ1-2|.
TGCAGTGCTAGGATCGGAAGGGCCACCTATGGCTACACCTTC
CSARIGRATYGYTF
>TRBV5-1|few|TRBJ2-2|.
TGCGCCAGCAGCCTGAGGACAGACACCGGGGAGCTGTTTTTT
CASSLRTDTGELFF
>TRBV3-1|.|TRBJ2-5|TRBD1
TGTGCCAGCAGCCCGTGGACAGGGCTTCAAGAGACCCAGTACTTC
CASSPWTGLQETQYF